This is a list of T cell receptor beta chains from one sample in a study of cytomegalovirus exposure and HLA in healthy donors. Sequenced by immunoSEQ multiplex PCR; TCRdb stores in-frame clones only, minus some. The sample yields around 110,000 clones, roughly 79% seen once. The sequencing sample was made of PBMCs. Receptor source: a woman under 40 in good health and CMV-seronegative. CDR3s include the opening cysteine and the closing phenylalanine or tryptophan. A D gene is named only where the DNA matches it firmly. Clone size is shown for a subset of rows, as once, few, many or a class of expanded clone.

v_gene	d_gene	abundance	j_gene	CDR3aa	CDR3nt
TRBV19	TRBD1	.	TRBJ2-1	CASSAGGLVYNEQFF	TGTGCCAGTAGTGCAGGGGGATTAGTCTACAATGAGCAGTTCTTC
TRBV7-2	.	.	TRBJ2-3	CASSLSSTDTQYF	TGTGCCAGCAGCTTATCTAGCACAGATACGCAGTATTTT
TRBV6-5	.	.	TRBJ1-5	CASGLGSQDQPQHF	TGTGCCAGTGGACTGGGGAGCCAAGATCAGCCCCAGCATTTT
TRBV11-2	TRBD2	few	TRBJ2-7	CASSSRTSGAYEQYF	TGTGCCAGCAGCTCTCGGACTAGCGGAGCATACGAGCAGTACTTC
TRBV15	.	.	TRBJ2-7	CATSRDFNEQYF	TGTGCCACCAGCAGAGATTTCAACGAGCAGTACTTC
TRBV7-9	TRBD1	.	TRBJ2-7	CASSSSDRVGYEQYF	TGTGCCAGCAGCTCCTCGGACAGGGTGGGATACGAGCAGTACTTC
TRBV28	.	.	TRBJ1-1	CASRYRNTEAFF	TGTGCCAGCAGGTACAGGAACACTGAAGCTTTCTTT
TRBV11-2	.	.	TRBJ1-2	CASSLDNRVDGYTF	TGTGCCAGCAGCTTAGACAACAGGGTTGATGGCTACACCTTC
TRBV18	.	.	TRBJ2-5	CASSPRANGQETQYF	TGTGCCAGCTCCCCCCGAGCCAACGGTCAAGAGACCCAGTACTTC
TRBV5-6	TRBD1	.	TRBJ1-2	CASSATGKDGYTF	TGTGCCAGCAGCGCGACAGGGAAGGATGGCTACACCTTC